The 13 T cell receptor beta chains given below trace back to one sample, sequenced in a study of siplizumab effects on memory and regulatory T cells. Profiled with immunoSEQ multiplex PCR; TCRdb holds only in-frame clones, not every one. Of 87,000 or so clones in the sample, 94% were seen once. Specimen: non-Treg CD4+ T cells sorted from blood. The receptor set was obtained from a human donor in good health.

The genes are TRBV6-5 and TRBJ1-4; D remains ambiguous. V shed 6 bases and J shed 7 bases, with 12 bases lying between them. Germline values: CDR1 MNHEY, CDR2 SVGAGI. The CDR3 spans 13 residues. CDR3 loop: CASSGDWGEKLFF. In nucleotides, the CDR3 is TGTGCCAGCAGCGGGGATTGGGGTGAAAAACTGTTTTTT.

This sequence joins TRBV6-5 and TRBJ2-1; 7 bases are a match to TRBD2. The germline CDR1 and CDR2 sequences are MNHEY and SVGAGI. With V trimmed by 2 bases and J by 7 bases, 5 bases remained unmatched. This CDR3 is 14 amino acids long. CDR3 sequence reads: CASSYRPSGNEQFF. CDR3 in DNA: TGTGCCAGCAGTTACCGTCCTAGCGGTAATGAGCAGTTCTTC.

CDR3 sequence: CASSRTSGTDTQYF. CDR3 sequence (DNA): TGTGCCAGTAGTAGAACTAGCGGAACAGATACGCAGTATTTT. The gene calls are TRBV19 and TRBJ2-3, with TRBD2 matching over 8 bases. Germline CDR1 and CDR2: LNHDA and SQIVND (reference sequence). This CDR3 region has 14 residues. V was pared by 4 bases and J by 3 bases, with 3 bases of the junction left unmatched.

CDR3 sequence: CASSLGGTNEKLFF. The CDR3 DNA sequence: TGTGCCAGCAGCTTAGGGGGTACTAATGAAAAACTGTTTTTT. The chain links TRBV7-2 to TRBJ1-4, with D hard to call. The CDR3 covers 14 residues. Trimming stripped 1 base from V and 2 bases from J, with 5 bases between. Germline V gene sequence: CDR1 SGHTA, CDR2 FQGNSA.

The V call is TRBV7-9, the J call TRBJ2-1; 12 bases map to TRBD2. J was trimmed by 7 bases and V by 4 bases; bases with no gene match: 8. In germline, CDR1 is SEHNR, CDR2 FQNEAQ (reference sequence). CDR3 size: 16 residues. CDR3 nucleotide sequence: TGTGCCAGCAGCTCCACTAGCGGGAGGAGGGGAAATGAGCAGTTCTTC. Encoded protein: CASSSTSGRRGNEQFF.

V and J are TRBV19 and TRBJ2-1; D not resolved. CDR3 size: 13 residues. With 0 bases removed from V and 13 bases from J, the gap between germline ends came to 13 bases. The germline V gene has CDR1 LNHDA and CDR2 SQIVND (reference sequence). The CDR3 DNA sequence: TGTGCCAGTAGTATAGATCTATGGAGTATTCAGTTCTTC. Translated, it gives CASSIDLWSIQFF. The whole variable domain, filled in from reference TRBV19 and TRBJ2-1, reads DGGITQSPKYLFRKEGQNVTLSCEQNLNHDAMYWYRQDPGQGLRLIYYSQIVNDFQKGDIAEGYSVSREKKESFPLTVTSAQKNPTAFYLCASSIDLWSIQFFGPGTRLTVL.

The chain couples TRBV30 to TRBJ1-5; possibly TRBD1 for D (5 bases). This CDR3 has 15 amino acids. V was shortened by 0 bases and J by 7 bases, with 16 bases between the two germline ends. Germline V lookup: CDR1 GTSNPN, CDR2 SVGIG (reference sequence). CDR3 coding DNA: TGTGCCTGGAGTGTACGGGGGACCCGGCGGCAGCCCCAGCATTTT. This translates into CAWSVRGTRRQPQHF. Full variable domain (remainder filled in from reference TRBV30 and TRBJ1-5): SQTIHQWPATLVQPVGSPLSLECTVEGTSNPNLYWYRQAAGRGLQLLFYSVGIGQISSEVPQNLSASRPQDRQFILSSKKLLLSDSGFYLCAWSVRGTRRQPQHFGDGTRLSIL.

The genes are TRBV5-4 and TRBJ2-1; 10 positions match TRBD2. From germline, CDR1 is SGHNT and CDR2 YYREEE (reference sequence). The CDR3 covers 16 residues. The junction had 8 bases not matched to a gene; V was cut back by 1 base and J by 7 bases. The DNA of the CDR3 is TGTGCCAGCAGCTTGCGAGCGGGAGGGCCCTCAAATGAGCAGTTCTTC. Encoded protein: CASSLRAGGPSNEQFF.

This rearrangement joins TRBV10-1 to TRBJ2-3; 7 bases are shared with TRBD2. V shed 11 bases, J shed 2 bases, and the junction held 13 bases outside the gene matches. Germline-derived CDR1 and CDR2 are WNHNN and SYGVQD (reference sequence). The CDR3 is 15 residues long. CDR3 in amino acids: CAPEGQRGFTDTQYF. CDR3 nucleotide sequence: TGCGCCCCAGAGGGGCAGCGGGGATTCACAGATACGCAGTATTTT.

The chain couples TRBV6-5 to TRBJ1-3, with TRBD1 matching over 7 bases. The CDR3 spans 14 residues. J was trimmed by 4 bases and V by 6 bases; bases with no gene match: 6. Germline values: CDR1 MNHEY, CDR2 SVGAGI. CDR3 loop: CASSRGTAGNTIYF. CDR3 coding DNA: TGTGCCAGCAGCCGTGGGACAGCAGGAAACACCATATATTTT.

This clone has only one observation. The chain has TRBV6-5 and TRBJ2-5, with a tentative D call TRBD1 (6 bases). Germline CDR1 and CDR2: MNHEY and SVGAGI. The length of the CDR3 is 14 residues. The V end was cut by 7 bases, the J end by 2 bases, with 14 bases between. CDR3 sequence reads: CASKHGQSQETQYF. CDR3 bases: TGTGCCAGCAAACACGGACAGTCACAAGAGACCCAGTACTTC.

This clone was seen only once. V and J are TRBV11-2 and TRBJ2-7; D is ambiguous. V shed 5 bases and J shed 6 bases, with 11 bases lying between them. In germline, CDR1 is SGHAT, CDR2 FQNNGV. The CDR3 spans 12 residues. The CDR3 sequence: CASSPQYGEQYF. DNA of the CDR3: TGTGCCAGCAGCCCCCAATACGGCGAGCAGTACTTC.

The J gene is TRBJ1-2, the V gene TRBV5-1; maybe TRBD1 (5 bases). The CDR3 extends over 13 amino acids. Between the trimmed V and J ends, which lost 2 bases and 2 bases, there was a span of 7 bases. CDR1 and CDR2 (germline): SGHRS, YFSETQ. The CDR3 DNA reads TGCGCCAGCAGCTTCCGGGGGAACTATGGCTACACCTTC. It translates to CASSFRGNYGYTF. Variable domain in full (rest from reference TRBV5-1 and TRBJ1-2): KAGVTQTPRYLIKTRGQQVTLSCSPISGHRSVSWYQQTPGQGLQFLFEYFSETQRNKGNFPGRFSGRQFSNSRSEMNVSTLELGDSALYLCASSFRGNYGYTFGSGTRLTVV.